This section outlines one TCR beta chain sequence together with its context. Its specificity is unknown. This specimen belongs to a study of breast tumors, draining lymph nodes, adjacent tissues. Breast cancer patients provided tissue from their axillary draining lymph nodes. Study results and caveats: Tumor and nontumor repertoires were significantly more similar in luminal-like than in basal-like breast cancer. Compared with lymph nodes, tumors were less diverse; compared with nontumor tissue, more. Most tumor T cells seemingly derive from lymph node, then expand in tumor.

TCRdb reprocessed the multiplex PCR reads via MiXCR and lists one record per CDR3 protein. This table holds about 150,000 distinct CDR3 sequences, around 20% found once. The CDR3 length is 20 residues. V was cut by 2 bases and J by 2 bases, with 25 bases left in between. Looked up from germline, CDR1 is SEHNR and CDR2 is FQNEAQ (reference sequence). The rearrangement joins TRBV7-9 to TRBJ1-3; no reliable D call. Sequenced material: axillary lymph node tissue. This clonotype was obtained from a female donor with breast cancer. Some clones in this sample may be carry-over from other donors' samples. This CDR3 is CASSLFFAGPRTSPGNTIYF. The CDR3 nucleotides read TGTGCCAGCAGCTTATTTTTCGCGGGCCCAAGGACGTCCCCTGGAAACACCATATATTTT.